This TCR beta chain was sequenced for a study of shared clonotypes between healthy human individuals. This clone was seen a single time. Its antigen remains unknown. Overall study findings and caveats: Even with large depth, rarefaction showed that sorted-subset sequencing was incomplete.

Assay runs were performed at deep level. Clones were read by immunoSEQ multiplex PCR, and TCRdb kept only the in-frame ones, dropping some. The sample shows some 2.3 million clones, about 92% of them seen only once. Germline CDR1 LGHNT, CDR2 FRNRAP. The CDR3 sequence is 15 residues long. Trimming removed 1 base from V and 3 bases from J, with 10 bases in between. The clonotype was recovered from a man between 18 and 29 years old in good health. Some clones in this sample may be carry-over from other donors' samples. This chain uses TRBV12-5 with TRBJ2-1; D may be TRBD1 (5 bases). The sequenced material came from naive CD4+ T cells from PBMCs. The subset was: CD45RA+ positively selected. The CDR3 loop reads CASGLGGSLYNEQFF. CDR3 nucleotide sequence: TGTGCTAGTGGTTTGGGGGGCAGCCTCTACAATGAGCAGTTCTTC.